These T cell receptor beta chains were read from a single sample in a study of T cell changes during pregnancy in multiple sclerosis. Produced via immunoSEQ multiplex PCR; TCRdb's table is partial and in-frame only. This sample has 45,000 to 65,000 clones, with about 94% found just once. The sequenced sample was CD8+ T cells from peripheral blood mononuclear cells, obtained in the third trimester of pregnancy. These receptors were obtained from a female donor with multiple sclerosis, enrolled in a pregnancy study. Both conserved end residues are part of each CDR3. The D gene is left open where the match is weak. Where a row states a size, it is once, few, many or the class of an expanded clone; other rows omit it.

D: TRBD1; size: once; V: TRBV25-1; J: TRBJ2-3; length: 18; CDR3: CASSEYGTGGLVLDTQYF; DNA: TGTGCCAGCAGTGAATATGGGACAGGGGGCCTAGTATTGGATACGCAGTATTTT
D: TRBD1; size: NA; V: TRBV11-2; J: TRBJ2-5; length: 17; CDR3: CASSLSPGTGRQETQYF; DNA: TGTGCCAGCAGCTTGTCGCCCGGGACAGGGCGGCAAGAGACCCAGTACTTC
D: TRBD1; size: NA; V: TRBV5-1; J: TRBJ2-5; length: 17; CDR3: CASSWTVTGVGEETQYF; DNA: TGCGCCAGCAGCTGGACCGTAACAGGGGTAGGGGAGGAGACCCAGTACTTC
D: TRBD1; size: NA; V: TRBV7-9; J: TRBJ2-1; length: 14; CDR3: CASSWTGGIDEQFF; DNA: TGTGCCAGCAGCTGGACAGGGGGGATCGATGAGCAGTTCTTC
D: TRBD1; size: NA; V: TRBV14; J: TRBJ2-1; length: 15; CDR3: CASSQRDRGRGEQFF; DNA: TGTGCCAGCAGCCAGCGGGACAGGGGGCGAGGAGAGCAGTTCTTC
D: NA; size: NA; V: TRBV19; J: TRBJ1-3; length: 15; CDR3: CASSIRAGSGNTIYF; DNA: TGTGCCAGTAGTATCCGCGCGGGCTCTGGAAACACCATATATTTT
D: TRBD1; size: NA; V: TRBV29-1; J: TRBJ1-2; length: 15; CDR3: CSVWTGQAFFYGYTF; DNA: TGCAGCGTCTGGACAGGTCAGGCTTTTTTCTATGGCTACACCTTC
D: NA; size: NA; V: TRBV10-3; J: TRBJ2-7; length: 13; CDR3: CAISELTSGEQYF; DNA: TGTGCCATCAGTGAGCTAACATCGGGGGAGCAGTACTTC
D: NA; size: NA; V: TRBV19; J: TRBJ1-5; length: 15; CDR3: CASSTGITSNQPQHF; DNA: TGTGCCAGTAGTACAGGGATTACATCCAATCAGCCCCAGCATTTT
D: TRBD1; size: once; V: TRBV29-1; J: TRBJ1-2; length: 13; CDR3: CSVTGGIDYGYTF; DNA: TGCAGCGTTACAGGGGGCATAGACTATGGCTACACCTTC
D: NA; size: few; V: TRBV5-6; J: TRBJ2-3; length: 16; CDR3: CASSVTSGDSTDTQYF; DNA: TGTGCCAGCAGCGTAACCTCAGGGGATAGCACAGATACGCAGTATTTT
D: NA; size: few; V: TRBV21-1; J: TRBJ1-5; length: 14; CDR3: CASRDSFHNQPQHF; DNA: TGTGCCAGCAGGGACAGCTTCCACAATCAGCCCCAGCATTTT
D: NA; size: NA; V: TRBV18; J: TRBJ1-2; length: 15; CDR3: CASSPLDTLNYGYTF; DNA: TGTGCCAGCTCACCCCTGGACACCCTTAACTATGGCTACACCTTC
D: TRBD1; size: once; V: TRBV27; J: TRBJ1-2; length: 15; CDR3: CASSLSDRSPGGYTF; DNA: TGTGCCAGCAGTTTATCGGACAGGAGCCCTGGCGGCTACACCTTC
D: NA; size: NA; V: TRBV10-1; J: TRBJ2-2; length: 21; CDR3: CASSETPLDSPTARGTGELFF; DNA: TGCGCCAGCAGTGAGACACCATTGGACAGTCCGACCGCCCGGGGCACCGGGGAGCTGTTTTTT
D: TRBD2; size: NA; V: TRBV6-1; J: TRBJ2-7; length: 15; CDR3: CASIGGGTRTYEQYF; DNA: TGTGCCAGCATTGGGGGGGGGACGAGAACCTACGAGCAGTACTTC
D: NA; size: once; V: TRBV6-4; J: TRBJ2-1; length: 12; CDR3: CASATGTNEQFF; DNA: TGTGCCAGCGCTACAGGTACTAATGAGCAGTTCTTC
D: TRBD1; size: NA; V: TRBV27; J: TRBJ1-1; length: 17; CDR3: CASSILPGQGVNTEAFF; DNA: TGTGCCAGCAGTATTTTACCCGGACAGGGGGTCAACACTGAAGCTTTCTTT
D: TRBD2; size: NA; V: TRBV5-6; J: TRBJ2-7; length: 13; CDR3: CASRWEGSPEQYF; DNA: TGTGCCAGCAGGTGGGAGGGATCGCCCGAGCAGTACTTC
D: TRBD1; size: NA; V: TRBV11-2; J: TRBJ1-1; length: 16; CDR3: CASSSPWTGENTEAFF; DNA: TGTGCCAGCAGCTCCCCATGGACAGGGGAGAACACTGAAGCTTTCTTT
D: TRBD2; size: NA; V: TRBV19; J: TRBJ2-1; length: 16; CDR3: CASSVGLAGSYNEQFF; DNA: TGTGCCAGTAGTGTCGGACTAGCGGGATCGTACAATGAGCAGTTCTTC
D: NA; size: NA; V: TRBV27; J: TRBJ2-7; length: 13; CDR3: CASSLASSYEQYF; DNA: TGTGCCAGCAGTTTGGCCTCCTCCTACGAGCAGTACTTC
D: TRBD1; size: NA; V: TRBV6-6; J: TRBJ2-3; length: 16; CDR3: CASSYPIGQGTDTQYF; DNA: TGTGCCAGCAGTTACCCTATTGGACAGGGCACAGATACGCAGTATTTT
D: NA; size: NA; V: TRBV5-4; J: TRBJ2-1; length: 12; CDR3: CATKTLADEQFF; DNA: TGTGCCACCAAGACTCTAGCCGATGAGCAGTTCTTC
D: NA; size: NA; V: TRBV4-1; J: TRBJ2-1; length: 12; CDR3: CASSQPGDEQFF; DNA: TGCGCCAGCAGCCAGCCCGGGGATGAGCAGTTCTTC
D: NA; size: NA; V: TRBV15; J: TRBJ2-1; length: 13; CDR3: CATSSSVYNEQFF; DNA: TGTGCCACCAGCAGTAGCGTCTACAATGAGCAGTTCTTC
D: NA; size: NA; V: TRBV10-3; J: TRBJ2-7; length: 15; CDR3: CAISGGGRLSYEQYF; DNA: TGTGCCATCAGTGGGGGGGGCCGGCTCTCCTACGAGCAGTACTTC
D: NA; size: NA; V: TRBV6-5; J: TRBJ2-6; length: 16; CDR3: CASSYPGSSGANVLTF; DNA: TGTGCCAGCAGTTACCCAGGCTCCTCTGGGGCCAACGTCCTGACTTTC
D: TRBD2; size: once; V: TRBV14; J: TRBJ2-1; length: 15; CDR3: CASSSSGSSYNEQFF; DNA: TGTGCCAGCAGCTCTAGCGGGAGTTCCTACAATGAGCAGTTCTTC
D: TRBD1; size: NA; V: TRBV30; J: TRBJ2-3; length: 19; CDR3: CAWSGYPPEGQGGPDTQYF; DNA: TGTGCCTGGAGTGGCTACCCCCCCGAGGGACAGGGTGGACCAGATACGCAGTATTTT
D: TRBD2; size: NA; V: TRBV25-1; J: TRBJ2-5; length: 16; CDR3: CASFPLTSGSSETQYF; DNA: TGTGCCAGCTTCCCGCTGACTAGCGGGAGTTCAGAGACCCAGTACTTC
D: TRBD1; size: NA; V: TRBV5-5; J: TRBJ1-3; length: 15; CDR3: CASILDPGQGNTIYF; DNA: TGTGCCAGCATTCTGGATCCGGGACAGGGAAACACCATATATTTT
D: NA; size: once; V: TRBV7-3; J: TRBJ2-7; length: 15; CDR3: CASSSYGAGTYEQYF; DNA: TGTGCCAGCAGCTCCTACGGGGCGGGAACCTACGAGCAGTACTTC
D: NA; size: once; V: TRBV15; J: TRBJ2-7; length: 13; CDR3: CATSRDRANTQYF; DNA: TGTGCCACCAGCAGAGATAGAGCTAATACGCAGTACTTC
D: TRBD2; size: NA; V: TRBV14; J: TRBJ2-7; length: 13; CDR3: CASSQGLALEQYF; DNA: TGTGCCAGCAGCCAGGGACTAGCCCTCGAGCAGTACTTC
D: NA; size: NA; V: TRBV19; J: TRBJ2-5; length: 13; CDR3: CASSTQGRETQYF; DNA: TGTGCCAGTAGTACACAAGGGAGGGAGACCCAGTACTTC
D: NA; size: NA; V: TRBV7-8; J: TRBJ2-1; length: 16; CDR3: CASSVTGSRSYNEQFF; DNA: TGTGCCAGCAGCGTCACAGGGTCGAGGTCCTACAATGAGCAGTTCTTC
D: TRBD2; size: NA; V: TRBV7-2; J: TRBJ2-7; length: 16; CDR3: CASSLVDIAGVYEQYF; DNA: TGTGCCAGCAGCTTAGTAGATATAGCGGGAGTCTACGAGCAGTACTTC
D: NA; size: NA; V: TRBV6-5; J: TRBJ2-2; length: 15; CDR3: CASSYFHPTPGELFF; DNA: TGTGCCAGCAGTTACTTTCACCCTACCCCCGGGGAGCTGTTTTTT
D: NA; size: NA; V: TRBV15; J: TRBJ2-1; length: 15; CDR3: CATSRAESSYNEQFF; DNA: TGTGCCACCAGCAGAGCAGAAAGCTCCTACAATGAGCAGTTCTTC
D: NA; size: NA; V: TRBV4-3; J: TRBJ2-1; length: 13; CDR3: CASSQSRYNEQFF; DNA: TGCGCCAGCAGCCAGTCGAGATACAATGAGCAGTTCTTC
D: TRBD2; size: NA; V: TRBV30; J: TRBJ2-2; length: 17; CDR3: CAWSGGSGNKGTGELFF; DNA: TGTGCCTGGAGTGGGGGTAGCGGGAACAAGGGCACCGGGGAGCTGTTTTTT
D: NA; size: once; V: TRBV15; J: TRBJ1-5; length: 18; CDR3: CATSRVRFSGGGNQPQHF; DNA: TGTGCCACCAGCAGAGTACGGTTTTCGGGAGGAGGCAATCAGCCCCAGCATTTT
D: TRBD1; size: NA; V: TRBV19; J: TRBJ2-7; length: 14; CDR3: CASSIKAGGREQYF; DNA: TGTGCCAGTAGTATTAAGGCAGGGGGTCGCGAGCAGTACTTC
D: TRBD2; size: NA; V: TRBV5-1; J: TRBJ2-2; length: 16; CDR3: CASSLWLAGNTGELFF; DNA: TGCGCCAGCAGCTTGTGGCTAGCGGGAAACACCGGGGAGCTGTTTTTT
D: TRBD1; size: NA; V: TRBV2; J: TRBJ1-2; length: 12; CDR3: CASSPHRGGYTF; DNA: TGTGCCAGCAGTCCTCACAGGGGAGGCTACACCTTC
D: NA; size: NA; V: TRBV19; J: TRBJ2-1; length: 16; CDR3: CASSMASLSSYNEQFF; DNA: TGTGCCAGTAGTATGGCTAGCCTGAGCTCCTACAATGAGCAGTTCTTC
D: NA; size: NA; V: TRBV4-3; J: TRBJ1-4; length: 13; CDR3: CASSPGVREKLFF; DNA: TGCGCCAGCAGCCCCGGGGTACGAGAAAAACTGTTTTTT
D: NA; size: NA; V: TRBV9; J: TRBJ2-1; length: 13; CDR3: CASSVAQGDEQFF; DNA: TGTGCCAGCAGCGTAGCCCAGGGCGATGAGCAGTTCTTC
D: TRBD2; size: once; V: TRBV19; J: TRBJ2-7; length: 15; CDR3: CASSITSGSSYEQYF; DNA: TGTGCCAGTAGTATCACTAGCGGGAGTAGTTACGAGCAGTACTTC
D: TRBD2; size: NA; V: TRBV13; J: TRBJ2-7; length: 13; CDR3: CASSLAGRDEQYF; DNA: TGTGCCAGCAGTCTAGCGGGAAGGGACGAGCAGTACTTC
D: NA; size: NA; V: TRBV7-8; J: TRBJ2-2; length: 13; CDR3: CASLHGFVAELFF; DNA: TGTGCCAGCCTACATGGATTTGTAGCTGAGCTGTTTTTT
D: TRBD1; size: NA; V: TRBV11-2; J: TRBJ2-7; length: 14; CDR3: CASSYGQGSHEQYF; DNA: TGTGCCAGCAGCTACGGACAGGGTTCCCACGAGCAGTACTTC
D: NA; size: NA; V: TRBV7-6; J: TRBJ2-3; length: 11; CDR3: CASSSTDTQYF; DNA: TGTGCCAGCAGCTCTACAGATACGCAGTATTTT